Following are 19 T cell receptor beta chains from one sample sequenced in a study of identical twins. TCRdb independently ran MiXCR on the 5' RACE reads; one entry per CDR3 protein. The table lists 1.5 million to 2 million distinct CDR3 sequences, around 33% of them singletons. Sequencing was performed on cord blood. These receptors originate from a newborn girl in good health.

In this sample, this clonotype turned up a few times. The chain has TRBV10-2 and TRBJ2-1, with D possibly TRBD2 on 6 matching bases. The germline V gene encodes CDR1 WSHSY and CDR2 SAAADI. The CDR3 spans 13 residues. With 11 bases removed from V and 2 bases from J, the gap between germline ends came to 13 bases. The CDR3, as DNA: TGCGCCTCGGAGGGCGTGGCCTACAATGAGCAGTTCTTC. This sequence encodes CASEGVAYNEQFF.

This clonotype was recorded a few times. The V call is TRBV20-1, the J call TRBJ2-2; TRBD2 aligns across 11 bases. V shed 3 bases, J shed 0 bases, and the junction held 6 bases outside the gene matches. This CDR3 comprises 17 residues. Germline loops: CDR1 DFQATT, CDR2 SNEGSKA (reference sequence). In DNA form, the CDR3 reads TGCAGTGCTAGGGCTACTAGCGGGGGCGCGAACACCGGGGAGCTGTTTTTT. This codes for CSARATSGGANTGELFF.

A few counts support this clonotype. The chain carries TRBV9 and TRBJ2-3; possibly TRBD1 or TRBD2 for D (5 bases each). There are 14 residues in the CDR3. Looked up from germline, CDR1 is SGDLS and CDR2 is YYNGEE. V lost 4 bases and J 5 bases, leaving 14 bases between the germline ends. The CDR3 nucleotides read TGTGCCAGCAGCACCCGGGACGGCTTAGATACGCAGTATTTT. This translates into CASSTRDGLDTQYF. Full variable domain (missing parts from reference TRBV9 and TRBJ2-3): DSGVTQTPKHLITATGQRVTLRCSPRSGDLSVYWYQQSLDQGLQFLIQYYNGEERAKGNILERFSAQQFPDLHSELNLSSLELGDSALYFCASSTRDGLDTQYFGPGTRLTVL.

The chain couples TRBV28 to TRBJ1-6; 9 positions agree with TRBD1. Germline lookup yields CDR1 MDHEN and CDR2 SYDVKM. The CDR3 sequence is 13 residues long. With V trimmed by 11 bases and J by 10 bases, 9 bases remained unmatched. The CDR3, as DNA: TGTGCCGGCACCCCGGACAGGGGCTCACCCCTCCACTTT. Its translation is CAGTPDRGSPLHF.

This clonotype occurred a few times. This chain joins TRBV3-1 and TRBJ2-1, with TRBD1 as a possible D gene (5 bases). Germline values: CDR1 LGHDT, CDR2 YNNKEL (reference sequence). The CDR3 has 15 residues. V lost 1 base and J 5 bases, leaving 12 bases between the germline ends. The CDR3 region has the DNA TGTGCCAGCAGCCAAGTTCGACAGATTAACAATGAGCAGTTCTTC. It is translated as CASSQVRQINNEQFF.

The count of this clonotype is one. The genes are TRBV25-1 and TRBJ2-3, with 9 bases fitting TRBD2. Germline CDR1 MGHDK, CDR2 SYGVNS. The V and J ends lost 1 base and 2 bases, in that order; junction bases with no gene match: 7. The CDR3 extends over 17 amino acids. CDR3 bases: TGTGCCAGCAGTGAATCCCTGACTAGCGGTTCCACAGATACGCAGTATTTT. Its protein is CASSESLTSGSTDTQYF.

This chain connects TRBV5-5 to TRBJ1-2, with 9 bases identical to TRBD1. J lost 3 bases, V lost 4 bases, and 7 bases had no gene match. The CDR3 loop spans 15 amino acids. From germline, CDR1 is SGHKS and CDR2 YYEKEE (reference sequence). DNA for the CDR3: TGTGCCAGCAGCCTCTCCCGGGACAGGGACTATGGCTACACCTTC. Protein: CASSLSRDRDYGYTF.

V gene TRBV20-1 combines with J gene TRBJ1-2; possible D gene TRBD1, 5 bases. Per the germline V gene, CDR1 is DFQATT and CDR2 is SNEGSKA (reference sequence). The V and J ends lost 0 bases and 5 bases respectively, with 10 bases between them. The length of the CDR3 is 13 residues. This CDR3 is CSARDPRVYGYTF. CDR3 coding DNA: TGCAGTGCTAGAGATCCCAGGGTATATGGCTACACCTTC.

Only a few counts were recorded for this clonotype. V is TRBV27 and J is TRBJ2-1; tentative D call: TRBD1 (6 bases). CDR1 MNHEY and CDR2 SMNVEV come from the germline V gene (reference sequence). V shed 9 bases and J shed 5 bases, with 14 bases lying between them. This CDR3 comprises 13 residues. CDR3 in amino acids: CASAPGENNEQFF. In nucleotides, the CDR3 is TGTGCCAGTGCACCAGGGGAGAACAATGAGCAGTTCTTC.

V is TRBV15 and J is TRBJ1-1; 7 positions agree with TRBD1. The length of the CDR3 is 13 residues. Germline loops: CDR1 LNHNV, CDR2 YYDKDF (reference sequence). Trimming cost V 4 bases and J 7 bases; bases outside gene matches: 6. Written as DNA, the CDR3 is TGTGCCACCAGCAAACCGGGACAGCATGAAGCTTTCTTT. It specifies CATSKPGQHEAFF. The whole variable domain, remainder taken from reference TRBV15 and TRBJ1-1, is DAMVIQNPRYQVTQFGKPVTLSCSQTLNHNVMYWYQQKSSQAPKLLFHYYDKDFNNEADTPDNFQSRRPNTSFCFLDIRSPGLGDTAMYLCATSKPGQHEAFFGQGTRLTVV.

This clonotype was observed at least ten times. This sequence joins TRBV20-1 and TRBJ2-5; 8 bases fit TRBD1. Per the germline V gene, CDR1 is DFQATT and CDR2 is SNEGSKA (reference sequence). The length of the CDR3 is 12 residues. V was pared by 6 bases and J by 5 bases, with 5 bases of the junction left unmatched. CDR3 residues: CSAQGAQETQYF. The CDR3 coding sequence is TGCAGTGCCCAGGGGGCCCAGGAGACCCAGTACTTC.

This clonotype was observed at least ten times. Its ends do not fully match the called genes, so a read error is possible. This chain connects TRBV4-1 to TRBJ2-1; no definite D call. In germline, CDR1 is MGHRA, CDR2 YSYEKL. The CDR3 has 15 residues. The CDR3 DNA is TGTGCCAGCAGCCAAGATCCGACCTCCTACAATGAGCAGTTCTTC. Protein: CASSQDPTSYNEQFF.

The chain uses TRBV19 and TRBJ1-5, with unresolved D. With 2 bases removed from V and 7 bases from J, the gap between germline ends came to 18 bases. The CDR3 has 16 amino acids. The germline V gene encodes CDR1 LNHDA and CDR2 SQIVND (reference sequence). For the CDR3, the DNA is TGTGCCAGTAGTATAAAGGCGACCTTTAATGCGCAGCCCCAGCATTTT. Translating gives CASSIKATFNAQPQHF.

The rearrangement links TRBV2 to TRBJ2-1; no firm D call. V dropped 3 bases and J dropped 0 bases, with 9 bases sitting between them. The germline V gene encodes CDR1 SNHLY and CDR2 FYNNEI. This CDR3 is built from 15 residues. CDR3 sequence: CASSEGISSYNEQFF. The CDR3 DNA sequence: TGTGCCAGCAGTGAGGGGATAAGCTCCTACAATGAGCAGTTCTTC.

This clonotype was recorded at least ten times. V is TRBV12-3 or TRBV12-4 and J is TRBJ1-2; D call uncertain. The length of the CDR3 is 12 residues. Trimming shortened V by 2 bases and J by 7 bases, and 8 bases separated the two germline ends. CDR3 amino acids: CASSLTAVGYTF. CDR3 sequence (DNA): TGTGCCAGCAGTTTAACAGCCGTTGGCTACACCTTC.

This clonotype has just a few counts. This chain links TRBV20-1 with TRBJ2-3; TRBD2 might be the D (6 bases). This CDR3 contains 14 residues. The V end was cut by 3 bases, the J end by 2 bases, with 12 bases between. Looked up from germline, CDR1 is DFQATT and CDR2 is SNEGSKA (reference sequence). CDR3 in DNA: TGCAGTGCTAGGGAAGCGGGCGACACAGATACGCAGTATTTT. It specifies CSAREAGDTDTQYF.

This clonotype was detected only a few times. The genes are TRBV9 and TRBJ2-2; 10 bases are a match to TRBD1. The CDR3 runs 14 residues. Germline-derived CDR1 and CDR2 are SGDLS and YYNGEE. Trimming removed 7 bases from V and 1 base from J; junction bases left unmatched: 1. The CDR3 DNA is TGTGCCAGCGGGGACAGGGGGAACACCGGGGAGCTGTTTTTT. Translation gives CASGDRGNTGELFF. Drawing the rest from reference TRBV9 and TRBJ2-2, the complete variable domain is DSGVTQTPKHLITATGQRVTLRCSPRSGDLSVYWYQQSLDQGLQFLIQYYNGEERAKGNILERFSAQQFPDLHSELNLSSLELGDSALYFCASGDRGNTGELFFGEGSRLTVL.

Note on this clonotype: A junction end diverges from the germline sequence, so it may reflect a read error. This rearrangement joins TRBV6-4 to TRBJ2-3; TRBD1 aligns across 7 bases. CDR3 size: 13 residues. The germline CDR1 and CDR2 sequences are MRHNA and SNTAGT. Here the CDR3 DNA reads TGTGCCAGCAGCCTTACAGGGGCAGATGCGCAGTATTTT. It codes for CASSLTGADAQYF.

J is TRBJ2-7 and V is TRBV20-1; TRBD1 or TRBD2 may be the D gene (5 bases each). The CDR3 length is 15 residues. In germline, CDR1 is DFQATT, CDR2 SNEGSKA (reference sequence). With 5 bases removed from V and 5 bases from J, the gap between germline ends came to 22 bases. The CDR3 protein is CSAQLRGPRWNEQYF. The CDR3 DNA follows: TGCAGTGCTCAACTCCGGGGCCCCCGCTGGAACGAGCAGTACTTC.